This T cell receptor beta chain emerged from a study of blood T cell repertoires in COVID-19. Looking at the study overall: PBMCs, B-cell-depleted T cells, or T cells were the source of the cDNA or gDNA that made up the material.

Those who participated ranged in age from about 18 to 89 years and resided in approximately 23 US areas. Cohorts were based on clinical histories the participants reported. Two consecutive negative NP/OP PCR tests, clearance, or resolved symptoms defined Cohort 3 recovery. With V trimmed by 6 bases and J by 8 bases, 4 bases remained unmatched. This CDR3 is 11 amino acids long. CDR1 DFQATT and CDR2 SNEGSKA come from the germline V gene (reference sequence). Repertoires were generated with immunoSEQ multiplex PCR, while TCRdb's copy carries only in-frame clones and drops some. The table shows hundreds of thousands of clones, with around 87% occurring only once.

This sequence was found in a woman aged 18-35 years who had recovered from COVID-19. The sequencing input was PBMCs or T cells enriched from blood (not recorded which). The rearrangement uses TRBV20-1 and TRBJ2-1; 7 nucleotides line up with TRBD2. CDR3 amino acids: CSARTRYEQFF. CDR3 in DNA: TGCAGTGCGCGGACTAGGTATGAGCAGTTCTTC.